These T cell receptor beta chains were read from a single sample in a study of cytomegalovirus exposure and HLA in healthy donors. The assay was immunoSEQ multiplex PCR, and TCRdb's table has in-frame clones only and misses some. The sample holds approximately 100,000 clones, about two thirds seen once. The sample was PBMCs. The source is a female donor in good health and CMV-seronegative. CDR3s include the opening cysteine and the closing phenylalanine or tryptophan. D genes are given only for firm matches. Clone size is shown for a subset of rows, as once, few, many or a class of expanded clone.

clone size,D gene,J gene,V gene,CDR3 protein,CDR3 DNA
-,TRBD1,TRBJ2-1,TRBV5-4,CASSLGAGQGAEQFF,TGTGCCAGCAGCTTGGGGGCGGGACAGGGGGCTGAGCAGTTCTTC
-,TRBD1,TRBJ2-7,TRBV7-2,CASSLRDRPPRYEQYF,TGTGCCAGCAGCCTAAGGGACAGGCCTCCTCGATACGAGCAGTACTTC
-,TRBD2,TRBJ2-1,TRBV29-1,CSVEWGGGGENEQFF,TGCAGCGTTGAATGGGGCGGGGGGGGAGAGAATGAGCAGTTCTTC
-,TRBD1,TRBJ2-2,TRBV10-3,CAISPVTGLTGELFF,TGTGCCATCAGTCCGGTGACAGGGTTGACCGGGGAGCTGTTTTTT
-,-,TRBJ1-2,TRBV6-1,CASTSQRGGSGYTF,TGTGCCAGCACCTCCCAGAGGGGGGGCAGTGGCTACACCTTC
once,-,TRBJ1-5,TRBV28,CASSPRTVGNQPQHF,TGTGCCAGCAGTCCCCGGACAGTCGGCAATCAGCCCCAGCATTTT
few,-,TRBJ1-3,TRBV28,CASSPPGHRGNTIYF,TGTGCCAGCAGTCCGCCGGGACATAGGGGAAACACCATATATTTT
-,-,TRBJ1-1,TRBV7-9,CASSPRTDPEAFF,TGTGCCAGCAGCCCGCGGACAGACCCTGAAGCTTTCTTT
-,-,TRBJ2-7,TRBV5-4,CASSPRGGLYEQYF,TGTGCCAGCAGCCCGAGGGGGGGGCTCTACGAGCAGTACTTC
-,TRBD2,TRBJ2-7,TRBV4-3,CASSQDSSLAGANSYEQYF,TGCGCCAGCAGCCAAGATTCGTCCCTAGCGGGGGCTAACTCCTACGAGCAGTACTTC
-,-,TRBJ2-2,TRBV30,CACREYTGELFF,TGTGCCTGTAGGGAGTACACCGGGGAGCTGTTTTTT
-,TRBD1,TRBJ1-2,TRBV7-3,CASSLTLDRIEYGYTF,TGTGCCAGCAGCTTAACTCTGGACAGGATCGAGTATGGCTACACCTTC
-,-,TRBJ2-7,TRBV25-1,CASSETGGGLSSYEQYF,TGTGCCAGCAGTGAAACCGGAGGCGGCTTGAGCTCCTACGAGCAGTACTTC
-,TRBD1,TRBJ1-5,TRBV6-6,CASSGDRDQPQHF,TGTGCCAGCAGTGGAGACAGGGATCAGCCCCAGCATTTT
few,TRBD2,TRBJ2-2,TRBV6-4,CASSTGTSGGRDTGELFF,TGTGCCAGCAGTACCGGGACTAGCGGGGGCCGGGACACCGGGGAGCTGTTTTTT
-,TRBD1,TRBJ2-1,TRBV10-2,CASSESRTGLPEQFF,TGCGCCAGCAGTGAGTCTCGGACAGGGCTCCCTGAGCAGTTCTTC
-,-,TRBJ1-5,TRBV7-9,CASSLFGDQPQHF,TGTGCCAGCAGCTTGTTTGGAGATCAGCCCCAGCATTTT
-,TRBD2,TRBJ2-3,TRBV4-3,CASSQEFPSGLAGGDTQYF,TGCGCCAGCAGCCAAGAGTTTCCTTCCGGACTAGCGGGGGGCGATACGCAGTATTTT
-,-,TRBJ1-2,TRBV5-1,CASSSGTPGVDGYTF,TGCGCCAGCAGCTCCGGGACCCCAGGGGTTGATGGCTACACCTTC
-,-,TRBJ2-1,TRBV18,CASSPPRDTDNEQFF,TGTGCCAGCTCACCACCGAGGGACACAGACAATGAGCAGTTCTTC
-,TRBD2,TRBJ2-1,TRBV29-1,CSVVLAGVGNEQFF,TGCAGCGTTGTTCTTGCGGGAGTTGGAAATGAGCAGTTCTTC
once,TRBD2,TRBJ2-5,TRBV7-2,CASSLKASGQETQYF,TGTGCCAGCAGCTTGAAGGCTAGCGGACAAGAGACCCAGTACTTC
few,TRBD2,TRBJ2-1,TRBV5-1,CASSLTTSGSYNEQFF,TGCGCCAGCAGCTTGACCACTAGCGGCTCCTACAATGAGCAGTTCTTC
-,TRBD1,TRBJ2-1,TRBV6-5,CASGQGASPQFF,TGTGCCAGCGGACAGGGGGCATCCCCCCAGTTCTTC
few,-,TRBJ2-3,TRBV4-3,CASSQDPGTDTQYF,TGCGCCAGCAGCCAAGATCCAGGCACAGATACGCAGTATTTT
-,TRBD1,TRBJ2-7,TRBV5-1,CASSGTGRYEQYF,TGCGCCAGCAGTGGGACAGGGAGGTACGAGCAGTACTTC
-,-,TRBJ2-1,TRBV6-6,CASIPPGEYNEQFF,TGTGCCAGCATCCCCCCCGGGGAGTACAATGAGCAGTTCTTC
-,TRBD1,TRBJ2-7,TRBV10-2,CASSELTGGPYEQYF,TGCGCCAGCAGTGAGCTAACAGGGGGGCCTTACGAGCAGTACTTC
-,-,TRBJ2-4,TRBV23-1,CASASLQVPKNIQYF,TGCGCCAGCGCGTCCCTACAGGTCCCAAAAAACATTCAGTACTTC
-,TRBD1,TRBJ2-7,TRBV9,CASSSDRAYEQYF,TGTGCCAGCAGTTCCGACAGGGCCTACGAGCAGTACTTC
few,TRBD2,TRBJ2-7,TRBV6-1,CASSEASGSSYEQYF,TGTGCCAGCAGTGAGGCTAGCGGGAGCTCCTACGAGCAGTACTTC
-,TRBD1,TRBJ1-1,TRBV10-1,CASSPRTGVNTEAFF,TGCGCCAGCAGTCCTAGGACAGGGGTGAACACTGAAGCTTTCTTT
few,-,TRBJ1-2,TRBV5-8,CASSYIQVGYGYTF,TGTGCCAGCAGCTACATACAGGTCGGCTATGGCTACACCTTC
-,-,TRBJ2-7,TRBV6-5,CASRPLTGLYEQYF,TGTGCCAGCAGACCCCTGACAGGCCTGTACGAGCAGTACTTC
once,-,TRBJ2-7,TRBV5-1,CASSLEALYEQYF,TGCGCCAGCAGCTTGGAAGCGCTCTACGAGCAGTACTTC
-,-,TRBJ2-1,TRBV21-1,CASSKQGREREHNEQFF,TGTGCCAGCAGCAAACAGGGCAGGGAGCGGGAGCACAATGAGCAGTTCTTC
once,TRBD1,TRBJ2-1,TRBV29-1,CSAGTAHLYNEQFF,TGCAGCGCCGGGACAGCCCACCTATACAATGAGCAGTTCTTC
-,-,TRBJ1-2,TRBV30,CAWSRQLWAYGYTF,TGTGCCTGGAGTAGACAGCTCTGGGCCTATGGCTACACCTTC
-,TRBD1,TRBJ2-7,TRBV11-3,CASSPGTADDFSYEQYF,TGTGCCAGCAGCCCCGGGACAGCTGATGACTTCTCCTACGAGCAGTACTTC
-,-,TRBJ2-7,TRBV5-1,CASSLGAGEINYEQYF,TGCGCCAGCAGCTTGGGGGCAGGGGAAATAAACTACGAGCAGTACTTC
-,-,TRBJ2-3,TRBV21-1,CASSNWLGTGTYTQYF,TGTGCCAGCAGCAATTGGTTAGGGACTGGCACTTATACGCAGTATTTT
-,-,TRBJ1-2,TRBV28,CASSLNRVQGYTF,TGTGCCAGCAGTTTAAACAGGGTGCAGGGCTACACCTTC
once,-,TRBJ1-1,TRBV28,CAVMGPNTEAFF,TGTGCCGTTATGGGCCCGAACACTGAAGCTTTCTTT
-,TRBD1,TRBJ1-2,TRBV5-1,CASSSGTAYGYTF,TGCGCCAGCAGCTCCGGGACAGCTTATGGCTACACCTTC
-,-,TRBJ1-2,TRBV7-2,CASSLGGLGYTF,TGTGCCAGCAGCTTAGGGGGGCTAGGCTACACCTTC
-,TRBD1,TRBJ1-1,TRBV7-9,CASSWGQEDEAFF,TGTGCCAGCAGTTGGGGACAGGAAGACGAAGCTTTCTTT
few,TRBD2,TRBJ2-1,TRBV6-4,CASSDFGASGNEQFF,TGTGCCAGCAGTGACTTTGGAGCTAGCGGGAATGAGCAGTTCTTC
-,-,TRBJ1-2,TRBV28,CASTYQIGGQGGNGYTF,TGTGCCAGCACATATCAGATAGGAGGCCAGGGAGGGAATGGCTACACCTTC
few,TRBD2,TRBJ2-3,TRBV19,CASSKGTSGPLTDTQYF,TGTGCCAGTAGTAAGGGGACTAGCGGCCCACTCACAGATACGCAGTATTTT
-,-,TRBJ2-1,TRBV6-5,CASSYQVGRSDEQFF,TGTGCCAGCAGTTACCAGGTGGGCAGGTCGGATGAGCAGTTCTTC
few,TRBD1,TRBJ1-1,TRBV5-1,CASSTRQGSRTEAFF,TGCGCCAGCAGCACCAGACAGGGAAGTCGTACTGAAGCTTTCTTT
-,-,TRBJ2-7,TRBV7-9,CASSFLAYEQYF,TGTGCCAGCAGCTTTCTAGCCTACGAGCAGTACTTC
-,TRBD1,TRBJ2-1,TRBV6-6,CASRDSQYNEQFF,TGTGCCAGCCGGGACAGCCAGTACAATGAGCAGTTCTTC
-,TRBD2,TRBJ2-2,TRBV9,CASSGGTSVNTGELFF,TGTGCCAGCAGCGGTGGGACTAGCGTGAACACCGGGGAGCTGTTTTTT
-,-,TRBJ2-7,TRBV2,CASMGQSYEQYF,TGTGCCAGCATGGGACAATCCTACGAGCAGTACTTC
few,-,TRBJ1-1,TRBV5-1,CASSLDRETEAFF,TGCGCCAGCAGCTTGGATAGGGAGACTGAAGCTTTCTTT